Below, 11 T cell receptor beta chains from the same sample are listed, as sequenced in a study of cytomegalovirus exposure and HLA in healthy donors. 13 Jbeta primers and 60 Vbeta primers were used for the PCR. Clones were read by immunoSEQ multiplex PCR, and TCRdb kept only the in-frame ones, dropping some. Of some 130,000 clones listed, around three quarters are singletons. Material: PBMCs. Receptors were obtained from a woman in her twenties or thirties in good health and CMV-seropositive.

The V and J genes are TRBV6-1 and TRBJ1-1; perhaps TRBD1 as D (5 bases). CDR1 and CDR2 (germline): MNHNS, SASEGT. V was clipped by 1 base and J by 5 bases, with 8 bases between them. This CDR3 spans 13 amino acids. The CDR3 DNA is TGTGCCAGCAGTGAAGTTGCAGGGACTGAAGCTTTCTTT. This translates into CASSEVAGTEAFF.

V gene TRBV28 combines with J gene TRBJ1-1; TRBD1 matches at 10 bases. The V gene's germline CDR1 is MDHEN and CDR2 SYDVKM. The CDR3 totals 16 residues. With 8 bases clipped from V and 4 bases from J, the junction kept 13 bases outside the gene matches. The DNA for the CDR3 is TGTGCCAGCCGCCCGACAGGGGGCGCTTTTGGCACTGAAGCTTTCTTT. It codes for CASRPTGGAFGTEAFF.

This CDR3 reads CASSQAPGGRQPQHF. The CDR3 bases are TGCGCCAGCAGCCAAGCCCCGGGGGGAAGGCAGCCCCAGCATTTT. The chain is built from TRBV4-3 and TRBJ1-5; D perhaps matches TRBD1 (5 bases). This CDR3 has 15 residues. V lost 1 base to trimming and J lost 7 bases, with 14 bases between them. Germline V gene data show CDR1 as LGHNA and CDR2 as YSLEER.

The chain recombines TRBV5-1 with TRBJ2-3; D not resolved. CDR1 and CDR2 (germline): SGHRS, YFSETQ. This CDR3 is built from 16 residues. V lost 0 bases to trimming and J lost 0 bases, with 11 bases between them. The CDR3 spells CASSLASDWSTDTQYF. The CDR3 nucleotides read TGCGCCAGCAGCTTGGCTTCCGACTGGAGCACAGATACGCAGTATTTT.

This clone has only one observation. The V call is TRBV18, the J call TRBJ2-5; D possibly corresponds to TRBD2 (5 bases). CDR3 length: 14 amino acids. The germline V gene encodes CDR1 KGHSH and CDR2 LQKENI. Trimming removed 3 bases from V and 2 bases from J, with 10 bases in between. CDR3 sequence (DNA): TGTGCCAGCTCACCTCGAGGCGGGCAAGAGACCCAGTACTTC. Encoded protein: CASSPRGGQETQYF.

This chain uses TRBV27 with TRBJ1-4; no clear D gene. The CDR3 extends over 13 amino acids. The germline V gene encodes CDR1 MNHEY and CDR2 SMNVEV (reference sequence). V was clipped by 8 bases and J by 7 bases, with 14 bases between them. CDR3 sequence: CASASADSEKLFF. DNA for the CDR3: TGTGCCAGCGCATCAGCCGACTCTGAAAAACTGTTTTTT.

The rearrangement uses TRBV5-4 and TRBJ2-2; 7 nucleotides line up with TRBD2. The CDR3 spans 15 residues. Germline CDR1 reads SGHNT; CDR2 reads YYREEE (reference sequence). V dropped 0 bases and J dropped 5; count of bases not matched to a gene: 4. The CDR3 DNA sequence: TGTGCCAGCAGCTTGGGCCAGGGAGGGACCGGGGAGCTGTTTTTT. Translated, it gives CASSLGQGGTGELFF.

The V gene is TRBV7-8, the J gene TRBJ2-1, with 11 bases lining up with TRBD2. This CDR3 has 16 residues. Germline trimming cut 6 bases from V and 5 bases from J; bases unmatched to any gene: 9. CDR1 and CDR2 from the germline V gene are SGHVS and FQNEAQ. The CDR3 DNA sequence: TGTGCCAGCAGTTTTCCTCTAGCGGGGGGTAACAATGAGCAGTTCTTC. It translates to CASSFPLAGGNNEQFF.

This clone has a single count. The chain joins TRBV7-9 to TRBJ2-3; D is perhaps TRBD2 (5 bases). The CDR3 is 13 residues long. The germline V gene encodes CDR1 SEHNR and CDR2 FQNEAQ (reference sequence). V was shortened by 5 bases and J by 6 bases, with 12 bases between the two germline ends. The CDR3 coding sequence is TGTGCCAGCAGCCAGACTAATTCCGATACGCAGTATTTT. Amino acid sequence: CASSQTNSDTQYF.

The genes are TRBV5-6 and TRBJ2-3; TRBD1 aligns across 7 bases. The V and J ends lost 4 bases and 1 base, in that order; junction bases with no gene match: 6. CDR3 length equals 15 residues. The germline V gene encodes CDR1 SGHDT and CDR2 YYEEEE. The CDR3 coding sequence is TGTGCCAGCAGCCGCCGGGACAGAGGCACAGATACGCAGTATTTT. It is translated as CASSRRDRGTDTQYF.

This clone was seen only once. This chain joins TRBV7-2 and TRBJ1-2; 9 bases are a match to TRBD1. CDR1 is SGHTA and CDR2 is FQGNSA in the germline V gene. The CDR3 is 15 amino acids. V shed 4 bases, J shed 4 bases, and the junction held 7 bases outside the gene matches. The CDR3 nucleotides read TGTGCCAGCAGCTCGAAACCGGGACAGGGCTATGGCTACACCTTC. Its protein product is CASSSKPGQGYGYTF.